This T cell receptor beta chain is from a study of beta chain features in type 1 diabetes. Whole-study findings and limits: A greater similarity of naive, central memory and Treg TCRB repertoires was seen among patients than among healthy donors. Sequencing the cDNA could make cells with high TCR expression show up more than they should. For Type 1 diabetes patients, all four CD4+ subsets carried TCRB CDR3s that were moderately but significantly shorter.

Concerning this clone itself: Its specificity is not known.

Between the trimmed V and J ends, which lost 0 bases and 1 base, there was a span of 9 bases. This CDR3 region has 15 residues. Germline assignment: CDR1 MNHEY and CDR2 SVGAGI. Expressed TCRB transcripts were sequenced because the entire RNA isolate underwent reverse transcription. Sequencing used immunoSEQ multiplex PCR; TCRdb keeps in-frame clones, though not all of them. The data show around 41,000 clones, approximately 60% seen once. The TCR originated in a man aged 25-45 years with type 1 diabetes. Some clones in this sample may be carry-over from other donors' samples. Specimen: Tregs from blood. The chain is built from TRBV6-5 and TRBJ1-2, with a weak D call TRBD1 (6 bases). As DNA, the CDR3 is TGTGCCAGCAGTTACTCGAGGGGGATTAACTATGGCTACACCTTC. Translation: CASSYSRGINYGYTF.